The rows below give T cell receptor beta chains drawn from one sample of a study of monozygotic twins with cystic fibrosis. Here immunoSEQ multiplex PCR was the method, and the copy in TCRdb shows in-frame clones only, minus some. The sample contains about 35,000 clones, around 65% of which appear only once. The source material was blood. The receptors stem from a girl aged 5-17 years with cystic fibrosis. The CDR3 runs from the conserved cysteine through the conserved F or W. The order of the fields is CDR3 protein, clone size, V gene. Only part of the rows carry a size: once, few, many, or a class if the clone is expanded.

CASSAAGTGDLNTEAFF | NA | TRBV6-4
CASTGSDSNQPQHF | NA | TRBV5-1
CAWSTYRRGDLSSSGRAYEQYF | NA | TRBV30
CSAGDPWAFF | NA | TRBV29-1
CAIRMTGDYYGYTF | NA | TRBV10-3
CASSLIRGSYEQYF | NA | TRBV27
CAWSVFKGTTSLYSNQPQHF | NA | TRBV30
CASTTWGSGNTIYF | few | TRBV5-6
CAITGTAYTNYGYTF | NA | TRBV10-3
CASSVRKETSGAYEQYF | NA | TRBV9
CASSPGTTTFDEQYF | few | TRBV5-1
CASSESGGSYEQYF | NA | TRBV6-1
CASSYVQGARSEQFF | NA | TRBV6-5
CASSQPGLAGGPRETQYF | NA | TRBV4-1
CASGGTAANTGELFF | NA | TRBV28
CASKVSDTNEKLFF | NA | TRBV2
CASSKVPGTQNTEAFF | NA | TRBV21-1
CASSTGLVIGNEQFF | NA | TRBV5-4
CASSQGTPLSSYNEQFF | NA | TRBV4-1
CASSRTGNNQPQHF | NA | TRBV7-9
CASSLKETQYF | few | TRBV7-7
CASSLGLAGGDYEQYF | NA | TRBV4-2
CASSYYQGRGYTF | NA | TRBV6-5
CASSDGYNYGYTF | few | TRBV25-1
CASRLSSGIPEQYF | NA | TRBV7-2
CASRDSGFNQETQYF | NA | TRBV2
CASSRREQGKNTEAFF | NA | TRBV10-1
CASSLSGRSSGELFF | NA | TRBV2
CASSNGLAATDTQYF | NA | TRBV6-5
CASSLGLGAGELFF | NA | TRBV5-1
CASRKSGLGGYTF | few | TRBV6-5
CASSLWWGSSTDTQYF | few | TRBV28
CASSSYSSPNTGELFF | NA | TRBV27
CASSPGGQGDYGYTF | NA | TRBV7-2
CASSQASRVNIYEQYF | few | TRBV4-1
CSARGSEEGYF | NA | TRBV20-1
CASMFGRSSYNEQFF | NA | TRBV6-1
CASSQERQETQYF | NA | TRBV4-3
CASSELMIGELFF | NA | TRBV6-1
CASSLGDRGTGNTIYF | NA | TRBV5-1
CSVGLAGGSTDTQYF | once | TRBV29-1
CASSHRLGQVNTEAFF | few | TRBV4-1
CASSVSGANVLTF | NA | TRBV9
CATSRDSGFGNTIYF | NA | TRBV15
CSVVGQGGGTEAFF | few | TRBV29-1
CASSVGQLGSNYGYTF | NA | TRBV7-9
CSVRGSTEAFF | few | TRBV29-1
CASSVDRAHEQYF | NA | TRBV5-4
CAWAGTGDTQYF | NA | TRBV30
CATRMGGNTIYF | NA | TRBV6-6
CASSFASDTQYF | NA | TRBV28
CAWLKKAGETQYF | once | TRBV30
CAWMAGQGRSRTVGYTF | NA | TRBV30
CASRDIGGTQYF | NA | TRBV6-4
CASSWGLAGSYNEQFF | NA | TRBV5-1
CASSPGLAGGPRVTGELFF | few | TRBV13
CASSPWDRVIYEQFF | NA | TRBV5-4
CASSLLGREGRDEQFF | NA | TRBV5-1
CASSLIGGEETQYF | NA | TRBV4-1